The rows below give T cell receptor beta chains drawn from one sample of a study of blood T cell repertoires in COVID-19. Sequencing used immunoSEQ multiplex PCR; TCRdb keeps in-frame clones, though not all of them. The sample contains roughly 40,000 clones, approximately 86% of which appear only once. The sequencing sample was made of peripheral blood. Receptor source: a man between 65 and 85 years old with acute or convalescent COVID-19. Each CDR3 is given with its conserved first and last residue. D genes are given only for firm matches. For some rows the clone size is stated as once, few or many, or as a class when expanded; others skip it.

v_gene	j_gene	abundance	d_gene	CDR3nt	CDR3aa
TRBV5-1	TRBJ2-7	.	TRBD1	TGCGCCAGCCGCACAGGGGGCGCAAATGTCTACGAGCAGTACTTC	CASRTGGANVYEQYF
TRBV18	TRBJ2-2	.	.	TGTGCCAGCTCACCACCGGTGAGGCCGAACACCGGGGAGCTGTTTTTT	CASSPPVRPNTGELFF
TRBV12-3/TRBV12-4	TRBJ2-3	.	TRBD1	TGTGCCAGCAGTTTTGCTGGGACAGCCCAGTATTTT	CASSFAGTAQYF
TRBV6-1	TRBJ1-4	.	.	TGTGCCAGCAGTGAAGCAGGGGCAGATGAAAAACTGTTTTTT	CASSEAGADEKLFF
TRBV28	TRBJ2-5	.	.	TGTGCCAGCAGCCTACTTTATCGGGAGACCCAGTACTTC	CASSLLYRETQYF
TRBV10-3	TRBJ2-1	.	.	TGTGCCATCAGTGAGTCGGATAGGGGAGGCAATGAGCAGTTCTTC	CAISESDRGGNEQFF
TRBV19	TRBJ1-1	.	.	TGTGCCAGTACCTCCCAGGGGCGGAAGGGGAACACTGAAGCTTTCTTT	CASTSQGRKGNTEAFF
TRBV18	TRBJ2-5	.	.	TGTGCCAGCTCACCGGGGGGAGAGACCCAGTACTTC	CASSPGGETQYF
TRBV29-1	TRBJ2-7	.	.	TGCAGCGCGTATATCCGACTCCCTAGCTCCTACGAGCAGTACTTC	CSAYIRLPSSYEQYF
TRBV24-1	TRBJ2-3	.	TRBD2	TGTGCCACCAGTGATACCCTAGGCGGGGGGGCCAAAGATACGCAGTATTTT	CATSDTLGGGAKDTQYF
TRBV6-6	TRBJ1-3	.	.	TGTGCCAGCAGTCTTCGCCCCCCCGGCAGGGTTGGAAACACCATATATTTT	CASSLRPPGRVGNTIYF
TRBV3-1/TRBV3-2	TRBJ2-6	.	.	TGTGCCAGCAGCCCACGGGAGTCCGGGGCCAACGTCCTGACTTTC	CASSPRESGANVLTF
TRBV19	TRBJ2-3	many	.	TGTGCCAGTAGTATCGGGGGAGATACGCAGTATTTT	CASSIGGDTQYF
TRBV7-7	TRBJ2-1	.	TRBD1	TGTGCCAGCAGCCGGTCGGACAGGGGGCCTCCCAATGAGCAGTTCTTC	CASSRSDRGPPNEQFF
TRBV14	TRBJ1-2	.	.	TGTGCCAGCAGCCAAGATCTTGGACAATACTATGGCTACACCTTC	CASSQDLGQYYGYTF
TRBV18	TRBJ1-1	few	TRBD1	TGTGCCAGCTCACTTGGGACAGGGGATACCACTGAAGCTTTCTTT	CASSLGTGDTTEAFF
TRBV29-1	TRBJ1-1	once	.	TGCAGCGTTGGAACCGGGGGGAACACTGAAGCTTTCTTT	CSVGTGGNTEAFF
TRBV7-2	TRBJ1-1	.	TRBD1	TGTGCCAGCAGCCCTGGACAGGCCACGAACACTGAAGCTTTCTTT	CASSPGQATNTEAFF
TRBV5-1	TRBJ2-2	.	.	TGCGCCAGCAGCTTGGATACAGGGAGCACCGGGGAGCTGTTTTTT	CASSLDTGSTGELFF
TRBV5-1	TRBJ1-1	.	.	TGCGCCAGCAGCTTGGACGCGGGTGAAGCTTTCTTT	CASSLDAGEAFF
TRBV19	TRBJ2-5	few	TRBD2	TGTGCCAGTAGTGTGACTAGCCGGGAGACCCAGTACTTC	CASSVTSRETQYF
TRBV6-2/TRBV6-3	TRBJ1-2	.	.	TGTGCCAGCAGTTACTTGCGGCGGCAGGGCTATGGCTACACCTTC	CASSYLRRQGYGYTF
TRBV12-3/TRBV12-4	TRBJ2-3	.	.	TGTGCCAGCAGCCCCCCGCGGGATACGCAGTATTTT	CASSPPRDTQYF
TRBV19	TRBJ2-5	.	TRBD1	TGTGCCAGTAGGCTGACAGGGGGTTGGGAGACCCAGTACTTC	CASRLTGGWETQYF
TRBV6-5	TRBJ1-1	.	TRBD1	TGTGCCAGCAGCCTTGGCCCGACAGGGGAGACTGAAGCTTTCTTT	CASSLGPTGETEAFF
TRBV28	TRBJ1-1	few	TRBD1	TGTGCCAGCAGTCAGGGGGGTATGAACACTGAAGCTTTCTTT	CASSQGGMNTEAFF
TRBV11-2	TRBJ1-1	.	TRBD1	TGTGCCAGCAGCCCTTGGACAGGGCCCCAAAACACTGAAGCTTTCTTT	CASSPWTGPQNTEAFF
TRBV7-3	TRBJ1-2	once	.	TGTGCCAGCAGCTTAGGAGGGGCTGGCTACACCTTC	CASSLGGAGYTF
TRBV7-2	TRBJ2-3	once	TRBD2	TGTGCCAGCAGCTTAGCCTTAAGCGGGGGTACGCAGTATTTT	CASSLALSGGTQYF
TRBV4-2	TRBJ1-1	.	.	TGTGCCAGCAGCCAAGATCTGGGAGAGGCGTTGGCTTTCTTT	CASSQDLGEALAFF
TRBV7-9	TRBJ2-5	.	TRBD1	TGTGCCAGCAGCTTAATGGGGACAGTAGAGACCCAGTACTTC	CASSLMGTVETQYF
TRBV7-9	TRBJ1-1	.	.	TGTGCCAGCAGCCACCCGAGCCTGAACACTGAAGCTTTCTTT	CASSHPSLNTEAFF
TRBV4-1	TRBJ1-4	.	TRBD1	TGCGCCAGCAGCGGGCCCGGGACAGCTAATGAAAAACTGTTTTTT	CASSGPGTANEKLFF
TRBV9	TRBJ2-1	.	.	TGTGCCAGCAGCGTAACTCTGGACTCTTGGAAGCAGTTCTTC	CASSVTLDSWKQFF
TRBV28	TRBJ2-7	.	.	TGTGCCAGCGGAGGCCTGCCGTTTAACGAGCAGTACTTC	CASGGLPFNEQYF
TRBV30	TRBJ2-7	.	.	TGTGCCTGGAGTGTTGGGGGGGCAGCGTACGAGCAGTACTTC	CAWSVGGAAYEQYF
TRBV11-2	TRBJ2-5	.	TRBD1	TGTGCCAGCAGCTTCTACAGGGGGCGAGAGACCCAGTACTTC	CASSFYRGRETQYF
TRBV12-3/TRBV12-4	TRBJ1-5	.	.	TGTGCCAGCAGACCCCCGGGGGATCAGCCCCAGCATTTT	CASRPPGDQPQHF
TRBV12-3/TRBV12-4	TRBJ1-4	.	.	TGTGCCAGCAAGCGGGTGGAAGGAAAACTGTTTTTT	CASKRVEGKLFF
TRBV9	TRBJ1-1	.	.	TGTGCCAGCAGCGTAGGATTTGCGAGGGCAGGCCTACCCTTCACCATGAACACTGAAGCTTTCTTT	CASSVGFARAGLPFTMNTEAFF
TRBV12-3/TRBV12-4	TRBJ1-2	.	.	TGTGCCAGCAGCTCGGACAAGGATGGCTACACCTTC	CASSSDKDGYTF
TRBV29-1	TRBJ1-3	.	TRBD1	TGCAGCGTTAGTCAGGGGGCCGCGGGAAACACCATATATTTT	CSVSQGAAGNTIYF
TRBV21-1	TRBJ1-2	once	.	TGTGCCAGCAGCAAAGCGACAGGGGGCACACTTAACTATGGCTACACCTTC	CASSKATGGTLNYGYTF
TRBV7-9	TRBJ1-4	.	.	TGTGCCAGCACGGAGGGGGACGAAGAAAAACTGTTTTTT	CASTEGDEEKLFF
TRBV29-1	TRBJ2-7	.	.	TGCAGCGTTGGAGGTCACCAATCGGTTTCCTACGAGCAGTACTTC	CSVGGHQSVSYEQYF
TRBV5-1	TRBJ1-1	few	TRBD1	TGCGCCAGCAGCTTGGTAAGTGACAGGGCCACTGAAGCTTTCTTT	CASSLVSDRATEAFF
TRBV6-2/TRBV6-3	TRBJ2-5	.	TRBD2	TGTGCCAGCAGTTACAGTGAGGCGGGAGGGCAAGAGACCCAGTACTTC	CASSYSEAGGQETQYF
TRBV28	TRBJ1-1	.	.	TGTGCCAGCAGTTGGGTACAGACGAACACTGAAGCTTTCTTT	CASSWVQTNTEAFF
TRBV7-8	TRBJ1-3	.	TRBD1	TGTGCCAGCAGCTCCCGGACAGGGACAAACACCATATATTTT	CASSSRTGTNTIYF
TRBV5-6	TRBJ1-1	.	TRBD1	TGTGCCAGCAGCCCGCAATTCAGGGGGACTGAAGCTTTCTTT	CASSPQFRGTEAFF
TRBV27	TRBJ2-3	.	.	TGTGCCAGCAGTTTCCCCCGGAAGGAGCGGACAGATACGCAGTATTTT	CASSFPRKERTDTQYF
TRBV10-3	TRBJ1-2	.	TRBD1	TGTGCCATCAGTGAGTCGAAAGGGGACAGCAGGGACTATGGCTACACCTTC	CAISESKGDSRDYGYTF
TRBV5-6	TRBJ2-7	few	.	TGTGCCAGCAGCTTGAATACCTACGAGCAGTACTTC	CASSLNTYEQYF
TRBV30	TRBJ2-1	.	.	TGTGCCTGGAGTGGGACTGACCACAATGAGCAGTTCTTC	CAWSGTDHNEQFF
TRBV10-2	TRBJ2-3	few	TRBD2	TGCGCCAGCAGCCCTAGCGGGGGAGATACGCAGTATTTT	CASSPSGGDTQYF
TRBV11-1	TRBJ2-3	.	.	TGTGCCAGCAGCTTACCGCCGATGTTTAGTGGAGATACGCAGTATTTT	CASSLPPMFSGDTQYF
TRBV11-3	TRBJ2-5	once	.	TGTGCCAGCAGCTTAGGAGGCCAAGAGACCCAGTACTTC	CASSLGGQETQYF
TRBV9	TRBJ2-1	.	.	TGTGCCAGCAGCGTAGTGGGGCGCCGGGATGAGCAGTTCTTC	CASSVVGRRDEQFF
TRBV15	TRBJ1-4	.	.	TGTGCCACCAGCAGAGTTGGGAGTGCGGCGGAAAAACTGTTTTTT	CATSRVGSAAEKLFF